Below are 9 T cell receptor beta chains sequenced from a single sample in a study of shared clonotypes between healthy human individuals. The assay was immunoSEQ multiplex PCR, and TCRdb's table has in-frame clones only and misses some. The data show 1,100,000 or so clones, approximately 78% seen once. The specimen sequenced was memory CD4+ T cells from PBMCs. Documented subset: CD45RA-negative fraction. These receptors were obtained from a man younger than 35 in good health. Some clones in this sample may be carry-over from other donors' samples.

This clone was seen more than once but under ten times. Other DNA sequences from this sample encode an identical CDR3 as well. The CDR3 DNA reads TGCGCCAGCAGCTTTAGCGGGAGTAGGTACAATGAGCAGTTCTTC. Protein product: CASSFSGSRYNEQFF. The chain joins TRBV5-1 to TRBJ2-1, with 9 bases aligning to TRBD2. Germline CDR1 SGHRS, CDR2 YFSETQ. J gave up 4 bases and V 2 bases, and 4 bases lay outside the gene matches. The CDR3 runs 15 residues. Complete variable domain (other parts from reference TRBV5-1 and TRBJ2-1): KAGVTQTPRYLIKTRGQQVTLSCSPISGHRSVSWYQQTPGQGLQFLFEYFSETQRNKGNFPGRFSGRQFSNSRSEMNVSTLELGDSALYLCASSFSGSRYNEQFFGPGTRLTVL.

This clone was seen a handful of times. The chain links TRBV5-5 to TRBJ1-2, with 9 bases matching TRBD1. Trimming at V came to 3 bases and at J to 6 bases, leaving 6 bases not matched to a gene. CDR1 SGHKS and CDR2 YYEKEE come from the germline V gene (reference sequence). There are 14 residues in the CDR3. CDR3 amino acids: CASSSYRGLDGYTF. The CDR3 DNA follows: TGTGCCAGCAGCTCTTACAGGGGGCTAGATGGCTACACCTTC.

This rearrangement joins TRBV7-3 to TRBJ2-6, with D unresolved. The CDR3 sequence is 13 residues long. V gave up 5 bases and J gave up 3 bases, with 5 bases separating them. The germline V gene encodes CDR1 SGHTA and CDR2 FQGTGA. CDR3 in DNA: TGTGCCAGCAGCCCGGGTGGGGCCAACGTCCTGACTTTC. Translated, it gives CASSPGGANVLTF.

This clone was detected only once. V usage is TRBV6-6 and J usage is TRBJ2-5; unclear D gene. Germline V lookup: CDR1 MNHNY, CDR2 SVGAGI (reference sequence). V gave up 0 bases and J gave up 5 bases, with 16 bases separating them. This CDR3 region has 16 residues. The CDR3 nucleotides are TGTGCCAGCAGTTACTCGTCGGCGACTCCCTTCGAGACCCAGTACTTC. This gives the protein CASSYSSATPFETQYF.

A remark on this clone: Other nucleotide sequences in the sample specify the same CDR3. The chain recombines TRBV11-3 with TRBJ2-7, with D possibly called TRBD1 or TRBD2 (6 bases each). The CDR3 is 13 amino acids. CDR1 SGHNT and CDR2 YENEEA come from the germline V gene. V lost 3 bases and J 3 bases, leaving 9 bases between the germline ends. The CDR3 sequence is CASSLEGDYEQYF. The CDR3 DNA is TGTGCCAGCAGCTTGGAGGGGGACTACGAGCAGTACTTC.

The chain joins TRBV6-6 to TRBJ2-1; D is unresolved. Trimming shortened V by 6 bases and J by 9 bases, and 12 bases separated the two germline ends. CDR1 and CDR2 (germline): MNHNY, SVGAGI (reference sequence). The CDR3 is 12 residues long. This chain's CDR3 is CASRKQVSEQFF. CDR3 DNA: TGTGCCAGCAGAAAACAAGTGAGTGAGCAGTTCTTC.

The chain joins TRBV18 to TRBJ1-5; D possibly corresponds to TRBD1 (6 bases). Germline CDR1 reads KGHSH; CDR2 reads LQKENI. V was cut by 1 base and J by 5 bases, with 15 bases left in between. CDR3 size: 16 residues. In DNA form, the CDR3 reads TGTGCCAGCTCACCACTGGACAGCCAACTTTATCAGCCCCAGCATTTT. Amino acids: CASSPLDSQLYQPQHF.

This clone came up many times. CDR3 in amino acids: CASSRTDATDTQYF. CDR3 in DNA: TGTGCCAGCAGCCGGACAGACGCCACAGATACGCAGTATTTT. This chain links TRBV7-6 with TRBJ2-3; D perhaps matches TRBD1 (6 bases). The V gene lost 5 bases and the J gene lost 2 bases, with 11 bases spanning the gap. Looked up from germline, CDR1 is SGHVS and CDR2 is FNYEAQ. The CDR3 covers 14 residues.

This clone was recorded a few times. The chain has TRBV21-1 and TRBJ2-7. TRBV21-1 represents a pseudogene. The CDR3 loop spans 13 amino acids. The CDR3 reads CAIPGTLSYEQYF. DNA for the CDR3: TGTGCCATCCCCGGGACCCTCTCCTACGAGCAGTACTTC.